These T cell receptor beta chains were read from a single sample in a study of CD8+ T cells in alopecia areata. The data were produced by immunoSEQ multiplex PCR, yet TCRdb's version contains in-frame clones alone and is incomplete. The sample records more than 200,000 clones, approximately 70% being singletons. The material sequenced was CD4+ T cells sorted from blood, taken at week 44, from a patient treated with tofacitinib. These receptors were collected from a human donor with alopecia areata. The CDR3 runs from the conserved cysteine through the conserved F or W. D genes are given only for firm matches. The size entry is marked missing in some rows and otherwise reads once, few, many or a size class.

len	v_gene	d_gene	abundance	j_gene	CDR3nt	CDR3aa
13	TRBV4-3	NA	NA	TRBJ2-7	TGCGCCAGCAGCCAAGTGCAGGGGTACGAGCAGTACTTC	CASSQVQGYEQYF
19	TRBV27	TRBD2	NA	TRBJ2-5	TGTGCCAGCAGTTTAGACCCTCCCTGGGGCGGGGGGCGTCGGGAGACCCAGTACTTC	CASSLDPPWGGGRRETQYF
16	TRBV2	TRBD2	few	TRBJ2-7	TGTGCCAGCAGTGGCCTGGGACTAGCGGGGCTAAACGAGCAGTACTTC	CASSGLGLAGLNEQYF
12	TRBV29-1	NA	NA	TRBJ1-1	TGCAGCGTTCGTCAGGGAGGGACTGAAGCTTTCTTT	CSVRQGGTEAFF
14	TRBV18	NA	many	TRBJ1-4	TGTGCCAGCTCACCCGACCGAAACGGAGAAAAACTGTTTTTT	CASSPDRNGEKLFF
14	TRBV23-1	NA	NA	TRBJ2-1	TGCGCCAGCAGTCCGACGGGAGACCCCAATGAGCAGTTCTTC	CASSPTGDPNEQFF
13	TRBV29-1	NA	few	TRBJ2-7	TGCAGCGTTGAGGGGGGGGCCCCTTACGAGCAGTACTTC	CSVEGGAPYEQYF
12	TRBV7-9	NA	NA	TRBJ1-4	TGTGCCAGCAGCTTACTCGGGGAAAAACTGTTTTTT	CASSLLGEKLFF
15	TRBV29-1	NA	NA	TRBJ1-1	TGCAGCGTTGAAGAGCTGGTCGTCATGAACACTGAAGCTTTCTTT	CSVEELVVMNTEAFF
15	TRBV2	TRBD1	NA	TRBJ2-6	TGTGCCAGCAGTTCGGACAGGAGCGGGGCCAACGTCCTGACTTTC	CASSSDRSGANVLTF
14	TRBV6-5	TRBD1	few	TRBJ1-2	TGTGCCAGCAGTTTTGCGGGACAGGGAAGGGGCTACACCTTC	CASSFAGQGRGYTF
14	TRBV5-6	NA	NA	TRBJ2-3	TGTGCCAGCACCAAGTCAGGGGAAGTAGATACGCAGTATTTT	CASTKSGEVDTQYF
15	TRBV30	TRBD1	few	TRBJ1-1	TGTGCCTGGGGCGGACAGGCTCTGATGAACACTGAAGCTTTCTTT	CAWGGQALMNTEAFF
12	TRBV25-1	NA	NA	TRBJ1-1	TGTGCCAGCAGCGGACTGAACACTGAAGCTTTCTTT	CASSGLNTEAFF
13	TRBV29-1	NA	NA	TRBJ1-1	TGCAGCGCCCGCCGGGGGGGCAGGACTGAAGCTTTCTTT	CSARRGGRTEAFF
11	TRBV29-1	NA	NA	TRBJ2-1	TGCAGCGTTGACCCCGGGATAAACCAGTTCTTC	CSVDPGINQFF
20	TRBV23-1	TRBD1	NA	TRBJ1-1	TGCGCCAGCGGTGACTCGAGAACCGTCGGACAGGGGAGGGGTGGTACTGAAGCTTTCTTT	CASGDSRTVGQGRGGTEAFF
14	TRBV30	NA	few	TRBJ2-1	TGTGCCTGGAGGTGGGGACACCTATACAATGAGCAGTTCTTC	CAWRWGHLYNEQFF
15	TRBV7-2	NA	NA	TRBJ2-3	TGTGCCAGCAGCTTAGCGTGGGCCCGATGGGATACGCAGTATTTT	CASSLAWARWDTQYF
14	TRBV11-2	NA	NA	TRBJ2-1	TGTGCCAGCAGCCCAGGGGGGGTAGTCAATGAGCAGTTCTTC	CASSPGGVVNEQFF
16	TRBV27	TRBD2	NA	TRBJ2-1	TGTGCCAGCAGTTTCCTAGCGGGGGGACCATACAATGAGCAGTTCTTC	CASSFLAGGPYNEQFF
13	TRBV30	NA	NA	TRBJ2-2	TGTGCCTGGAGTGTACGGGGCATCGGGGAGCTGTTTTTT	CAWSVRGIGELFF
17	TRBV4-2	TRBD2	NA	TRBJ2-1	TGTGCCAGCAGCCAAATGGGACTAGCGGGGGGGCATAATGAGCAGTTCTTC	CASSQMGLAGGHNEQFF
15	TRBV5-1	TRBD1	NA	TRBJ1-2	TGCGCCAGCAGCTTGGCAGGGGGAAGTGTCTATGGCTACACCTTC	CASSLAGGSVYGYTF
16	TRBV5-1	TRBD1	NA	TRBJ2-5	TGCGCCAGCAGTCCCGCCCCGGACAGGGGAAGAGAGACCCAGTACTTC	CASSPAPDRGRETQYF
15	TRBV6-5	TRBD2	NA	TRBJ2-1	TGTGCCAGCATTCCCCGGCGGGGGAACCTCAATGAGCAGTTCTTC	CASIPRRGNLNEQFF
15	TRBV29-1	NA	NA	TRBJ1-4	TGCAGCGTCGCACCTGACCCTTTGCTCGGTGAAAAACTGTTTTTT	CSVAPDPLLGEKLFF
12	TRBV5-6	NA	NA	TRBJ1-1	TGTGCCAGCAGCTTACCTGGTACTGAAGCTTTCTTT	CASSLPGTEAFF
15	TRBV5-6	NA	NA	TRBJ1-1	TGTGCCAGCAGCTTTTACAGGTCGTCTAACACTGAAGCTTTCTTT	CASSFYRSSNTEAFF
15	TRBV5-6	NA	NA	TRBJ2-3	TGTGCCAGCAGCTTGGTACCACCCGGGGGAGATACGCAGTATTTT	CASSLVPPGGDTQYF
15	TRBV2	NA	few	TRBJ2-7	TGTGCCAGCAGTGCGACGACCCTCGGCTCCTACGAGCAGTACTTC	CASSATTLGSYEQYF
17	TRBV15	NA	NA	TRBJ2-2	TGTGCCACCAGCAGAGGGTGGGCCTCGGCGAACACCGGGGAGCTGTTTTTT	CATSRGWASANTGELFF
13	TRBV7-3	NA	once	TRBJ1-6	TGTGCCAGCAGCTCTTATCACAATTCACCCCTCCACTTT	CASSSYHNSPLHF
16	TRBV27	NA	NA	TRBJ2-3	TGTGCCAGCAGTTTAACTAGCCCGAAAACTTCAAATACGCAGTATTTT	CASSLTSPKTSNTQYF
15	TRBV4-1	NA	NA	TRBJ1-1	TGCGCCAGCAGCCAAGTTAGGGGAATGAACACTGAAGCTTTCTTT	CASSQVRGMNTEAFF
11	TRBV2	NA	few	TRBJ2-2	TGTGCCAGCAGTGAATCCGGGGAGCTGTTTTTT	CASSESGELFF
14	TRBV7-9	TRBD1	few	TRBJ1-2	TGTGCCAGCAGCTTAGAGGGACAGGCAATCGGCTACACCTTC	CASSLEGQAIGYTF
15	TRBV5-6	TRBD1	few	TRBJ1-5	TGTGCCAGCAGCTTGGGTGGGACAGGGCTGAAGCCCCAGCATTTT	CASSLGGTGLKPQHF
14	TRBV7-2	NA	few	TRBJ1-2	TGTGCCAGCAGCTTAGGGACCGGTAGCTATGGCTACACCTTC	CASSLGTGSYGYTF
14	TRBV7-8	NA	few	TRBJ2-2	TGTGCCAGCAGCCTCGTCGTTGTCACCGGGGAGCTGTTTTTT	CASSLVVVTGELFF
17	TRBV4-3	NA	few	TRBJ2-3	TGCGCCAGCAGCCAAGATGGGCAGGGGTCCTCCACAGATACGCAGTATTTT	CASSQDGQGSSTDTQYF
15	TRBV9	NA	NA	TRBJ2-2	TGTGCCAGCAGCCCCGACCCCCTGAACACCGGGGAGCTGTTTTTT	CASSPDPLNTGELFF
17	TRBV7-8	TRBD1	NA	TRBJ1-5	TGTGCCAGCAGCTCGGACAGGGCCGCTTTCGGGAGTAGGCCCCAGCATTTT	CASSSDRAAFGSRPQHF
14	TRBV10-3	TRBD1	NA	TRBJ2-7	TGTGCCATCAGTACGGACAGGGGGTCCTACGAGCAGTACTTC	CAISTDRGSYEQYF
17	TRBV2	NA	NA	TRBJ1-5	TGTGCCAGCAGTGTGAAGTTACGAGACCGAGCCGCATCGCCCCAGCATTTT	CASSVKLRDRAASPQHF
16	TRBV11-3	TRBD1	NA	TRBJ2-2	TGTGCCAGCAGCCCCGCCGGACAGGGGTTGATCGGGGAGCTGTTTTTT	CASSPAGQGLIGELFF
13	TRBV7-2	TRBD1	NA	TRBJ1-1	TGTGCCAGCAGCTCGCCCCGGGACAGGGCCGCTTTCTTT	CASSSPRDRAAFF
14	TRBV5-1	NA	NA	TRBJ2-7	TGCGCCAGCAGCTTCGGAGGGGACTTTACCGAGCAGTACTTC	CASSFGGDFTEQYF
15	TRBV19	NA	NA	TRBJ1-5	TGTGCCAGTAGTATTACGACCGCCTCTTATCAGCCCCAGCATTTT	CASSITTASYQPQHF
13	TRBV7-3	NA	NA	TRBJ2-1	TGTGCCAGCAGCTTAGACGGCTACAATGAGCAGTTCTTC	CASSLDGYNEQFF
14	TRBV11-2	NA	once	TRBJ2-7	TGTGCCAGCAGCCCGTCTGAGGGACCCTACGAGCAGTACTTC	CASSPSEGPYEQYF
17	TRBV2	NA	NA	TRBJ2-7	TGTGCCACCGCGTTTGGGTCTAGCGACGTTCACTTCTACGAGCAGTACTTC	CATAFGSSDVHFYEQYF